The 20 T cell receptor beta chains in this list originate from one sample, sequenced in a study of T cell changes during pregnancy in multiple sclerosis. The method was immunoSEQ multiplex PCR; TCRdb's version includes in-frame clones alone and lacks a portion of them. The repertoire has 34,000 or so clones, approximately 90% of them found once; the top ten carry under 15%. The specimen comprised CD8+ T cells from peripheral blood mononuclear cells, sampled in the first trimester of pregnancy. The origin of the receptors is a female donor with multiple sclerosis, enrolled in a pregnancy study.

The chain recombines TRBV28 with TRBJ1-5; 7 bases are shared with TRBD1. The CDR3 spans 16 residues. After removal of 5 bases from V and 2 bases from J, the junction contained 9 bases not matched to a gene. Germline V gives CDR1 MDHEN, CDR2 SYDVKM. CDR3 loop: CASSPYRQGRNQPQHF. DNA for the CDR3: TGTGCCAGCAGTCCCTACCGACAGGGCCGCAATCAGCCCCAGCATTTT.

The chain has TRBV2 and TRBJ2-2; the match to TRBD2 covers 8 bases. The CDR3 sequence is 14 residues long. V trimming: 10 bases; J trimming: 3 bases; junction bases outside the gene matches: 7. Germline loops: CDR1 SNHLY, CDR2 FYNNEI. CDR3 coding DNA: TGTGCCACTCCCTCGGGGGGGGACACCGGGGAGCTGTTTTTT. This translates into CATPSGGDTGELFF.

In this sample, this clone turned up once. V is TRBV7-9 and J is TRBJ2-7; D possibly corresponds to TRBD1 (6 bases). The length of the CDR3 is 13 residues. V was trimmed by 6 bases and J by 4 bases, leaving 13 bases between them. Germline CDR1 and CDR2: SEHNR and FQNEAQ (reference sequence). CDR3 DNA: TGTGCCAGCAGGTCGACAGGAAAGTACGAGCAGTACTTC. Its protein product is CASRSTGKYEQYF.

The chain employs TRBV7-9 and TRBJ2-7, with TRBD1 identical over 9 bases. CDR3 length equals 15 residues. Trimming removed 5 bases from V and 3 bases from J; junction bases left unmatched: 8. Germline CDR1 reads SEHNR; CDR2 reads FQNEAQ (reference sequence). As DNA, the CDR3 is TGTGCCAGCAGCCAAATCGCGACAGGGGGCTACGAGCAGTACTTC. Protein: CASSQIATGGYEQYF.

This chain uses TRBV27 with TRBJ2-1; D remains unclear. Germline V gene lookup returns CDR1 MNHEY and CDR2 SMNVEV (reference sequence). CDR3 length: 12 residues. With 5 bases removed from V and 7 bases from J, the gap between germline ends came to 9 bases. The DNA of the CDR3 is TGTGCCAGCAGTGCCTATCTAAATGAGCAGTTCTTC. This codes for CASSAYLNEQFF.

This chain uses TRBV2 with TRBJ2-1; a possible D gene is TRBD2 (6 bases). This CDR3 region has 17 residues. Trimming removed 6 bases from V and 0 bases from J, with 18 bases in between. Germline V CDR1 and CDR2: SNHLY, FYNNEI. The CDR3 sequence: CASSDGGDGSSYNEQFF. The CDR3 DNA is TGTGCCAGCAGCGATGGAGGGGACGGCAGCTCCTACAATGAGCAGTTCTTC.

The rearrangement uses TRBV28 and TRBJ2-2; TRBD1 is a possible D gene (5 bases). Trimming removed 0 bases from V and 1 base from J, with 6 bases in between. The CDR3 loop spans 15 amino acids. The germline V gene encodes CDR1 MDHEN and CDR2 SYDVKM. The CDR3 here is CASSLWQGNTGELFF. The CDR3 coding sequence is TGTGCCAGCAGTTTATGGCAGGGGAACACCGGGGAGCTGTTTTTT.

There are a few counts of this clone. The rearrangement joins TRBV6-5 to TRBJ1-2; TRBD1 matches at 7 bases. Trimming at V came to 4 bases and at J to 4 bases, leaving 3 bases not matched to a gene. The CDR3 has 13 residues. Germline V gives CDR1 MNHEY, CDR2 SVGAGI. CDR3 in DNA: TGTGCCAGCAGTTTGGGACAGCTCTATGGCTACACCTTC. Protein product: CASSLGQLYGYTF.

The rearrangement uses TRBV27 and TRBJ2-7; the D gene is possibly TRBD2 (6 bases). The CDR3 is 14 amino acids. From germline, CDR1 is MNHEY and CDR2 SMNVEV (reference sequence). V was cut by 5 bases and J by 3 bases, with 14 bases left in between. The chain's CDR3 is CASSRWGGGYEQYF. CDR3 in DNA: TGTGCCAGCAGTCGATGGGGAGGAGGCTACGAGCAGTACTTC.

The gene calls are TRBV20-1 and TRBJ2-7; D gene ambiguous. The CDR3 runs to 11 residues. V was cut by 6 bases and J by 5 bases, with 11 bases left in between. Germline CDR1 and CDR2: DFQATT and SNEGSKA (reference sequence). The CDR3 DNA reads TGCAGTGCGGGTGGGCCAAACGAGCAGTACTTC. It is translated as CSAGGPNEQYF.

This sequence joins TRBV7-9 and TRBJ2-7, with 7 positions matching TRBD1. The germline V gene has CDR1 SEHNR and CDR2 FQNEAQ (reference sequence). This CDR3 has 14 amino acids. J lost 5 bases, V lost 1 base, and 5 bases had no gene match. CDR3 nucleotide sequence: TGTGCCAGCAGCTTAGTCAACAGGGGTGACGAGCAGTACTTC. Protein sequence: CASSLVNRGDEQYF.

This clone was seen once. The chain carries TRBV5-6 and TRBJ2-3; the D gene is possibly TRBD1 (5 bases). Trimming left V 0 bases short and J 3 bases short, with 20 bases between. The germline V gene has CDR1 SGHDT and CDR2 YYEEEE. This CDR3 spans 18 amino acids. The CDR3: CASSLALDSLTKTDTQYF. CDR3 bases: TGTGCCAGCAGCTTGGCTCTCGACAGTCTGACAAAGACAGATACGCAGTATTTT.

V gene TRBV27 combines with J gene TRBJ2-4; a possible D gene is TRBD2 (6 bases). The ends were cut back, 5 bases at V and 8 bases at J, with 19 bases in the middle. The CDR3 is 15 amino acids. The germline gives CDR1 MNHEY, CDR2 SMNVEV (reference sequence). Written as DNA, the CDR3 is TGTGCCAGCAGTCCCTCCCCCGGAGGGCAAGACATTCAGTACTTC. Translation gives CASSPSPGGQDIQYF.

V gene TRBV28 combines with J gene TRBJ2-1; 10 bases agree with TRBD2. The CDR3 sequence is 15 residues long. Trimming removed 7 bases from V and 4 bases from J; junction bases left unmatched: 7. Germline V lookup: CDR1 MDHEN, CDR2 SYDVKM. The DNA of the CDR3 is TGTGCCAGCATCTCAGGGACTAGCGAATACAATGAGCAGTTCTTC. Residues: CASISGTSEYNEQFF.

The chain recombines TRBV28 with TRBJ2-1; D is perhaps TRBD2 (5 bases). V shed 2 bases and J shed 6 bases, with 8 bases lying between them. CDR1 and CDR2 from the germline V gene are MDHEN and SYDVKM. The CDR3 runs to 13 residues. CDR3 sequence: CASSLLALNEQFF. CDR3 DNA: TGTGCCAGCAGTTTACTAGCCCTCAATGAGCAGTTCTTC.

This clone was counted only a few times. The rearrangement joins TRBV9 to TRBJ1-1, with D possibly TRBD1 on 6 matching bases. V lost 0 bases to trimming and J lost 1 base, with 13 bases between them. Germline V CDR1 and CDR2: SGDLS, YYNGEE. The CDR3 covers 16 residues. The CDR3 bases are TGTGCCAGCAGCGTAGAAGCAGGGGACCGGAACACTGAAGCTTTCTTT. Encoded protein: CASSVEAGDRNTEAFF.

The rearrangement links TRBV11-1 to TRBJ2-7; the D gene is possibly TRBD1 (8 bases). Trimming stripped 2 bases from V and 5 bases from J, with 13 bases between. Germline V lookup: CDR1 SGHAT, CDR2 FQDESV (reference sequence). The CDR3 totals 14 residues. CDR3 DNA: TGTGCCAGCAGCTTAAGCGGGACAGGCCACGAGCAGTACTTC. Translation: CASSLSGTGHEQYF.

This chain connects TRBV7-9 to TRBJ2-1; 7 nucleotides match TRBD1. CDR1 SEHNR and CDR2 FQNEAQ come from the germline V gene (reference sequence). Trimming at V came to 2 bases and at J to 5 bases, leaving 3 bases not matched to a gene. The CDR3 loop spans 14 amino acids. CDR3 in DNA: TGTGCCAGCAGCTTATGGGACAGCGACAATGAGCAGTTCTTC. Protein: CASSLWDSDNEQFF.

The CDR3 reads CASSIGTVYGYTF. The CDR3 DNA reads TGTGCCAGTAGTATAGGCACAGTCTATGGCTACACCTTC. This chain links TRBV19 with TRBJ1-2; no reliable D call. The germline V gene has CDR1 LNHDA and CDR2 SQIVND (reference sequence). This CDR3 contains 13 residues. Between the trimmed V and J ends, which lost 1 base and 4 bases, there was a span of 7 bases.

CDR3 loop: CASSDLGGRNEQYF. CDR3 nucleotide sequence: TGTGCCAGCAGTGATTTGGGAGGGCGGAACGAGCAGTACTTC. The chain has TRBV6-1 and TRBJ2-7, with 7 bases aligning to TRBD2. Germline V CDR1 and CDR2: MNHNS, SASEGT. This CDR3 spans 14 amino acids. J gave up 5 bases and V 3 bases, and 7 bases lay outside the gene matches.